The rows below give T cell receptor beta chains drawn from one sample of a study of OX40 agonist ivuxolimab in advanced cancers. Method: immunoSEQ multiplex PCR; TCRdb's copy keeps in-frame clones and lacks some. The table lists 60,000 or so clones, about 94% of them singletons. The sample consisted of CD4+ or CD8+ T cells sorted from blood, taken in a trial of the OX40 agonist ivuxolimab. These receptors originate from an adult with an advanced solid tumor such as melanoma, head and neck, liver or kidney cancer. Both conserved end residues are part of each CDR3. Fields, in order: V gene, D gene, clone size, CDR3 length, J gene, CDR3 protein, CDR3 DNA. A D gene is named only where the DNA matches it firmly. Where a row states a size, it is once, few, many or the class of an expanded clone; other rows omit it.

TRBV27	-	-	13	TRBJ1-1	CASSLSTGTEAFF	TGTGCCAGCAGTTTATCAACGGGGACTGAAGCTTTCTTT
TRBV9	-	-	17	TRBJ2-2	CASSVDSTRSGSGELFF	TGTGCCAGCAGCGTTGACAGTACTAGGAGCGGATCCGGGGAGCTGTTTTTT
TRBV9	-	once	15	TRBJ1-3	CASSVDGVSGNTIYF	TGTGCCAGCAGCGTAGATGGGGTCTCTGGAAACACCATATATTTT
TRBV4-3	-	-	12	TRBJ2-1	CASSQDYNEQFF	TGCGCCAGCAGCCAAGATTACAATGAGCAGTTCTTC
TRBV7-6	-	-	13	TRBJ2-7	CASSPRGPYEQYF	TGTGCCAGCAGCCCCCGGGGACCCTACGAGCAGTACTTC
TRBV5-6	-	-	12	TRBJ1-2	CASSLGDYGYTF	TGTGCCAGCAGCTTGGGAGACTATGGCTACACCTTC
TRBV4-1	-	once	17	TRBJ1-2	CASSQVAGGTDKYGYTF	TGCGCCAGCAGCCAAGTTGCCGGGGGCACGGATAAATATGGCTACACCTTC
TRBV4-1	-	once	16	TRBJ1-1	CASSLSGGGGNTEAFF	TGCGCCAGCAGCCTATCTGGCGGGGGCGGGAACACTGAAGCTTTCTTT
TRBV29-1	TRBD2	-	15	TRBJ2-6	CSVKAGLSGANVLTF	TGCAGCGTTAAAGCGGGACTCTCTGGGGCCAACGTCCTGACTTTC
TRBV30	TRBD1	-	14	TRBJ2-7	CAWAIGTVGHEQYF	TGTGCCTGGGCGATCGGGACAGTAGGGCACGAGCAGTACTTC
TRBV9	TRBD1	-	15	TRBJ2-7	CASSARDRPSYEQYF	TGTGCCAGCAGCGCCCGGGACAGGCCTTCCTACGAGCAGTACTTC
TRBV7-9	TRBD1	-	16	TRBJ2-5	CASSSPLDRASETQYF	TGTGCCAGCAGCTCACCACTGGACAGGGCAAGTGAGACCCAGTACTTC
TRBV9	-	few	14	TRBJ1-1	CASSSGGEGTEAFF	TGTGCCAGCAGCTCAGGTGGGGAGGGCACTGAAGCTTTCTTT
TRBV6-1	TRBD2	few	15	TRBJ2-3	CASSGLAGVPDTQYF	TGTGCCAGCAGTGGACTAGCGGGAGTGCCAGATACGCAGTATTTT
TRBV5-1	TRBD2	once	14	TRBJ2-2	CASVAGPNTGELFF	TGCGCCAGCGTAGCGGGTCCGAACACCGGGGAGCTGTTTTTT
TRBV7-9	TRBD1	-	15	TRBJ1-2	CASSSGTGVVDGYTF	TGTGCCAGCAGCTCCGGGACAGGGGTGGTTGATGGCTACACCTTC
TRBV4-3	TRBD2	-	17	TRBJ2-2	CASSQELAGGRTGELFF	TGCGCCAGCAGCCAAGAACTAGCGGGAGGAAGGACCGGGGAGCTGTTTTTT
TRBV28	TRBD2	-	16	TRBJ2-7	CASSTSSGSPIVEQYF	TGTGCCAGCAGTACCTCTAGCGGGAGCCCCATTGTCGAGCAGTACTTC
TRBV7-9	-	-	18	TRBJ2-6	CASSLVTGRQSGANVLTF	TGTGCCAGCAGCTTGGTTACAGGGCGGCAATCTGGGGCCAACGTCCTGACTTTC
TRBV28	TRBD1	-	15	TRBJ2-7	CASSFSGTGGLEQYF	TGTGCCAGCAGTTTCTCCGGGACAGGGGGCTTGGAGCAGTACTTC
TRBV29-1	-	-	14	TRBJ1-5	CSVVEPYSNQPQHF	TGCAGCGTCGTAGAGCCATATAGCAATCAGCCCCAGCATTTT
TRBV5-1	TRBD2	-	16	TRBJ2-1	CASSLSSAGGDIEQFF	TGCGCCAGCAGCCTCTCCTCGGCGGGAGGGGACATTGAGCAGTTCTTC
TRBV19	TRBD2	-	14	TRBJ2-7	CASSPTSGNYEQYF	TGTGCCAGTAGTCCGACTAGCGGGAACTACGAGCAGTACTTC
TRBV2	-	once	16	TRBJ1-1	CASSPDFSTGNTEAFF	TGTGCCAGCAGTCCGGACTTCTCAACTGGGAACACTGAAGCTTTCTTT
TRBV19	TRBD2	-	17	TRBJ2-4	CASSLLALAGVRNIQYF	TGTGCCAGTAGTCTACTCGCCTTAGCGGGAGTAAGGAACATTCAGTACTTC
TRBV10-1	-	once	15	TRBJ2-5	CASSAATTEQETQYF	TGCGCCAGCAGTGCCGCGACTACCGAACAAGAGACCCAGTACTTC
TRBV29-1	TRBD2	-	17	TRBJ2-7	CSVGEPGLAGVSYEQYF	TGCAGCGTAGGCGAACCGGGACTAGCGGGAGTCTCCTACGAGCAGTACTTC
TRBV5-4	TRBD1	-	15	TRBJ1-4	CASSPPGGRNEKLFF	TGTGCCAGCAGCCCTCCAGGGGGTAGGAATGAAAAACTGTTTTTT
TRBV27	-	once	13	TRBJ1-3	CASSGRRGNTIYF	TGTGCCAGCAGTGGTCGGCGAGGAAACACCATATATTTT
TRBV5-5	-	-	18	TRBJ1-3	CASSLTVRIAASGNTIYF	TGTGCCAGCAGCTTAACAGTCAGGATCGCGGCCTCTGGAAACACCATATATTTT
TRBV11-3	TRBD2	-	14	TRBJ2-7	CASSLGRGAYEQYF	TGTGCCAGCAGCTTAGGGCGGGGGGCCTACGAGCAGTACTTC
TRBV7-6	-	-	14	TRBJ2-2	CASGLGLNTGELFF	TGTGCCAGCGGCTTGGGCCTAAACACCGGGGAGCTGTTTTTT
TRBV7-9	-	once	15	TRBJ2-5	CASSLGTPIIETQYF	TGTGCCAGCAGCTTAGGGACCCCTATTATAGAGACCCAGTACTTC
TRBV19	-	-	13	TRBJ2-1	CASRGTSYNEQFF	TGTGCCAGTAGGGGGACAAGCTACAATGAGCAGTTCTTC
TRBV20-1	-	-	11	TRBJ2-3	CSARYTDTQYF	TGCAGTGCTAGGTACACAGATACGCAGTATTTT
TRBV29-1	TRBD2	-	16	TRBJ2-2	CSVEGSGRVRGGELFF	TGCAGCGTTGAGGGTAGCGGGAGGGTGAGAGGCGGGGAGCTGTTTTTT
TRBV11-2	-	-	12	TRBJ2-7	CASRGDTYEQYF	TGTGCCAGCAGGGGTGACACATACGAGCAGTACTTC
TRBV2	TRBD2	-	16	TRBJ2-2	CASKWREATNTGELFF	TGTGCCAGCAAGTGGCGGGAGGCCACGAACACCGGGGAGCTGTTTTTT
TRBV29-1	TRBD1	-	14	TRBJ2-1	CSGLTGGVFDEQFF	TGCAGCGGCCTCACAGGGGGCGTTTTCGATGAGCAGTTCTTC
TRBV4-2	-	-	14	TRBJ2-7	CASSQSGFSYEQYF	TGTGCCAGCAGCCAGAGCGGATTCTCCTACGAGCAGTACTTC
TRBV30	TRBD2	-	16	TRBJ2-7	CAWSLGTSGNPYEQYF	TGTGCCTGGAGTCTCGGGACTAGCGGGAACCCCTACGAGCAGTACTTC
TRBV23-1	TRBD1	once	12	TRBJ1-5	CAGINRGQPQHF	TGCGCCGGGATAAACAGGGGACAGCCCCAGCATTTT
TRBV7-7	-	-	13	TRBJ1-1	CASSLAWGAEAFF	TGTGCTAGCAGCTTAGCGTGGGGGGCTGAAGCTTTCTTT
TRBV15	TRBD1	-	13	TRBJ1-5	CATSRDREGPQHF	TGTGCCACCAGCAGGGACAGGGAAGGGCCCCAGCATTTT
TRBV7-9	-	-	13	TRBJ2-1	CASSLSSVNEQFF	TGTGCCAGCAGCTTAAGTTCGGTTAATGAGCAGTTCTTC
TRBV7-3	-	-	13	TRBJ2-2	CASSPRGAGELFF	TGTGCCAGCAGCCCCAGGGGTGCCGGGGAGCTGTTTTTT
TRBV29-1	TRBD1	-	14	TRBJ2-1	CSVVGQGVYNEQFF	TGCAGCGTTGTAGGGCAGGGGGTCTACAATGAGCAGTTCTTC
TRBV27	-	-	14	TRBJ2-4	CASSLSPSGSLLNF	TGTGCCAGCAGTTTATCTCCATCAGGGTCCCTTTTGAACTTC
TRBV7-9	-	-	15	TRBJ2-7	CASSSGQFSSYEQYF	TGTGCCAGCAGCTCCGGACAGTTCAGCTCCTACGAGCAGTACTTC
TRBV29-1	-	-	14	TRBJ1-3	CSVEDGPSGNTIYF	TGCAGCGTTGAGGACGGACCCTCTGGAAACACCATATATTTT
TRBV7-9	-	-	13	TRBJ1-1	CASSCRTCPEAFF	TGTGCCAGCAGTTGTAGGACATGCCCCGAAGCTTTCTTT
TRBV27	TRBD2	-	15	TRBJ2-4	CASSLDSGAKNIQYF	TGTGCCAGCAGTTTAGATAGCGGGGCCAAAAACATTCAGTACTTC
TRBV10-3	-	-	14	TRBJ2-5	CAISETVYQETQYF	TGTGCCATCAGTGAGACAGTTTACCAAGAGACCCAGTACTTC
TRBV6-4	TRBD2	-	14	TRBJ2-1	CALRGGRAGGEQFF	TGTGCCCTTCGAGGCGGGAGGGCCGGGGGTGAGCAGTTCTTC
TRBV6-5	-	-	14	TRBJ1-1	CASRPDSSGTEAFF	TGTGCCAGCAGACCTGACAGTTCCGGCACTGAAGCTTTCTTT
TRBV30	TRBD1	-	13	TRBJ1-6	CAWNVAGGSPLHF	TGTGCCTGGAATGTCGCAGGGGGTTCACCCCTCCACTTT
TRBV5-6	TRBD1	-	15	TRBJ1-2	CASSPEGDSSYGYTF	TGTGCCAGCAGCCCCGAGGGGGACAGCTCCTATGGCTACACCTTC
TRBV19	-	-	18	TRBJ2-2	CASSMTPTSSPPAGELFF	TGTGCCAGTAGCATGACCCCTACTAGTTCCCCTCCCGCCGGGGAGCTGTTTTTT
TRBV5-4	-	-	14	TRBJ1-2	CASSFEGGGYGYTF	TGCGCCAGCAGCTTTGAGGGGGGCGGCTATGGCTACACCTTC
TRBV29-1	-	-	11	TRBJ1-2	CSVPFGVGYTF	TGCAGCGTTCCCTTTGGGGTTGGCTACACCTTC